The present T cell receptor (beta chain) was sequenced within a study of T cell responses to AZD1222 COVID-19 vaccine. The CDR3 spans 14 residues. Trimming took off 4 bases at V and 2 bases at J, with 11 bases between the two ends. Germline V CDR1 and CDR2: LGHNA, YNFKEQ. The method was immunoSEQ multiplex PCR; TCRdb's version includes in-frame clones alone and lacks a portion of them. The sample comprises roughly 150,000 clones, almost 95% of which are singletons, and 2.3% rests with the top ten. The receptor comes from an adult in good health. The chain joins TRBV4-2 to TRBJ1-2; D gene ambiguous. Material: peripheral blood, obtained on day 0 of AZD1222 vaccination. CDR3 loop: CASSPKDGNYGYTF. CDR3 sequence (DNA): TGTGCCAGCAGCCCGAAGGACGGAAACTATGGCTACACCTTC.